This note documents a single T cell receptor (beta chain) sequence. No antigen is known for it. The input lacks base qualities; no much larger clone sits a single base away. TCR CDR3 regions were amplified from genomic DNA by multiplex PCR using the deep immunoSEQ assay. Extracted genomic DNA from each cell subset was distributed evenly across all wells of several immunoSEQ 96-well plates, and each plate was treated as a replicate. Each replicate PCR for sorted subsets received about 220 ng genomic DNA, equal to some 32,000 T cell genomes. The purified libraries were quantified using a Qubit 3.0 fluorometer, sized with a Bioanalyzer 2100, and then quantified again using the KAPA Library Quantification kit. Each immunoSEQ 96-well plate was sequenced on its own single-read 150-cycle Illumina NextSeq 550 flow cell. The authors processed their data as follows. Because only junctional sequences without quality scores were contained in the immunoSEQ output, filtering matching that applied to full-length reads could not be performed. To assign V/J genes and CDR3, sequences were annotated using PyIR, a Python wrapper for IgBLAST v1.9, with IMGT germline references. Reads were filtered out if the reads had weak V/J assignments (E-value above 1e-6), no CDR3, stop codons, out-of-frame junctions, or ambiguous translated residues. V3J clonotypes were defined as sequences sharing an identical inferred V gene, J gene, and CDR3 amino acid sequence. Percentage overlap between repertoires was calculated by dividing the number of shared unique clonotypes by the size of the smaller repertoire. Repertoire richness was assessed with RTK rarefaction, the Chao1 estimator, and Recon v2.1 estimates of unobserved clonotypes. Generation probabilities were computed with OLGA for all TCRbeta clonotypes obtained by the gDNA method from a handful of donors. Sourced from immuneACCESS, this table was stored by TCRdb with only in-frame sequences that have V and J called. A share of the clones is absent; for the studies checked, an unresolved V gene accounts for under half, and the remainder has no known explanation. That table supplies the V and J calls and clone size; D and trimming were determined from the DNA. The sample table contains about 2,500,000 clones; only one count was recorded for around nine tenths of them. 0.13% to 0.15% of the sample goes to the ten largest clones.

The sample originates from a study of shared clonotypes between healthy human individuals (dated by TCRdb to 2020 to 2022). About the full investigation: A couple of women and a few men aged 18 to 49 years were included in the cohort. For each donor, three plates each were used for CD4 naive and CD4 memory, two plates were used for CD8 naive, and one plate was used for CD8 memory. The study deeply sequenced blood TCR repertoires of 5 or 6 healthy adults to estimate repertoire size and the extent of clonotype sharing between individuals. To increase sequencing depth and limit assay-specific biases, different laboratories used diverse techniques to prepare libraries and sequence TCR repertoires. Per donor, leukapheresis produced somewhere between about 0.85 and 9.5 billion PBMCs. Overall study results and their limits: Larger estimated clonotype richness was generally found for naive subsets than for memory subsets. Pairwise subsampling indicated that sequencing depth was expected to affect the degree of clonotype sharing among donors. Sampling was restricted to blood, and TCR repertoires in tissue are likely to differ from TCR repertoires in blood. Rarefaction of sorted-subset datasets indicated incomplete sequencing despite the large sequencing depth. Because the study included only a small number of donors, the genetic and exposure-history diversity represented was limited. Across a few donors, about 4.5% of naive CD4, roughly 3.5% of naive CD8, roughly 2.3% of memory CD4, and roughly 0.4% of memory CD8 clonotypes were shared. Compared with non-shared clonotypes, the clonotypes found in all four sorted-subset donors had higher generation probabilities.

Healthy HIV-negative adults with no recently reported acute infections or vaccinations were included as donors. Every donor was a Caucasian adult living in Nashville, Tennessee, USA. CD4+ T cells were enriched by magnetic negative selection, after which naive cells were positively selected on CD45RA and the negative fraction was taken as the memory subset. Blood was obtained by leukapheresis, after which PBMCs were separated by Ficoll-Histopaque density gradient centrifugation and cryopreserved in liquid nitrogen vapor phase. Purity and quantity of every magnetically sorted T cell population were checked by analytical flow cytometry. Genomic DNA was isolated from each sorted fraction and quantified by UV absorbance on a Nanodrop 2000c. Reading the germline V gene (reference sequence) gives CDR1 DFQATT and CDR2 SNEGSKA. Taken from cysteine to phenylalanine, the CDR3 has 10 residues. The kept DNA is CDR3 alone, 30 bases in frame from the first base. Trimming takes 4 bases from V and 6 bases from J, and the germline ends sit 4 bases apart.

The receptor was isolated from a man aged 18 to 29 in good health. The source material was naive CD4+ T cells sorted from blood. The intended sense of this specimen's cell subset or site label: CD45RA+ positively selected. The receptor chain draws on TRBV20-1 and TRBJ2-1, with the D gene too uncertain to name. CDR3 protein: CSAMPNEQFF. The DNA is TGCAGTGCTATGCCCAATGAGCAGTTCTTC.